This T cell receptor beta chain was sequenced for a study of T-cell memory formation after mild COVID-19. TCRdb recomputed calls from the 5' RACE reads with MiXCR, one row per CDR3 protein. The data hold 270,000 or so distinct CDR3 sequences, with approximately 15% observed a single time. The source material was PBMCs or a T cell subset sorted from them (not recorded which). The sequence was collected from a man between 18 and 29 years old who had mild COVID-19 (a few samples of this study predate the infection). Cell type and time point are not known.

The CDR3, as DNA: TGTGCCAGCAGCAAAGTCTGGGCAGGGTCCACCGGGGAGCTGTTTTTT. This gives the protein CASSKVWAGSTGELFF. This chain connects TRBV21-1 to TRBJ2-2; the table's D call, TRBD1, was not checked against the DNA. TRBV21-1 is tagged as a pseudogene. The CDR3 extends over 16 amino acids.